The source of this T cell receptor (beta chain) is a study of blood T cell repertoires in COVID-19. How the authors handled the data: Scientists estimated how many nucleated cells there were by amplifying reference gene primers. Repertoires were generated with immunoSEQ multiplex PCR, while TCRdb's copy carries only in-frame clones and drops some. V and J calls and clone size follow that table, whereas D and trimming were derived from the DNA. The table records approximately 300,000 clones, approximately 88% of them present only once. The CDR3 has 15 amino acids. Germline assignment: CDR1 SGDLS and CDR2 YYNGEE. J lost 4 bases, V lost 3 bases, and 8 bases had no gene match.

This chain connects TRBV9 to TRBJ1-2; TRBD1 aligns across 8 bases. Sequenced material: peripheral blood. This sequence was found in a man younger than 35 who had recovered from COVID-19. This chain's CDR3 is CASSARRDRSYGYTF. The CDR3 coding sequence is TGTGCCAGCAGCGCCCGGAGGGACAGGAGCTATGGCTACACCTTC.